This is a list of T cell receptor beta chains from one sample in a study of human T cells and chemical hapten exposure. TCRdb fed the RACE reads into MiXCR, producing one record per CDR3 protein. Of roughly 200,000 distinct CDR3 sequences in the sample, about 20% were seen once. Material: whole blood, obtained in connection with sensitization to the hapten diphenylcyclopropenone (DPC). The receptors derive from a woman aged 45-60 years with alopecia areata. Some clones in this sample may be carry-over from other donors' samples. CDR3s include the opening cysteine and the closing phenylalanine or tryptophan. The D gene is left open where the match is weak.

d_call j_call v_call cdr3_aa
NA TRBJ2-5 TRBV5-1 CASSLDRVSAETQYF
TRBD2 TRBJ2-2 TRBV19 CASTLAGEHTGELFF
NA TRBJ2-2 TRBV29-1 CSVERAGATGELFF
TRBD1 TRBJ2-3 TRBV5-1 CASSSKITDRGGTQYF
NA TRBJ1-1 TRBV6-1 CASRLGGKAFF
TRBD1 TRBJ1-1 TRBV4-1 CASSRGQGLGEAFF
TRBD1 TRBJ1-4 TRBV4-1 CASSQAGGVNEKLFF
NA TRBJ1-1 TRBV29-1 CSAAQGPATEAFF
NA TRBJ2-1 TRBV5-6 CASSSTRYNEQFF
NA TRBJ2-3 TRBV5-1 CASSLVSARTDTQYF
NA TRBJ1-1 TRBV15 CATSRDATENTEAFF
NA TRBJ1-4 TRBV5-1 CASSLEVGEKLFF
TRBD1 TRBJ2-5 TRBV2 CASSTLGTDQETQYF
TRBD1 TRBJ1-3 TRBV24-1 CATSDLITQGAAGNTIYF
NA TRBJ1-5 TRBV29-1 CSVSVGDGKNQPQHF
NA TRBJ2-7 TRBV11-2 CASSPPPEVGSYEQYF
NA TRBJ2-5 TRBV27 CASSPPGALEETQYF
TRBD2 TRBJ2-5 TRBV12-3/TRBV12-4 CASSLSPRLADWGETQYF